This passage covers 2 T cell receptor beta chains from one sample sequenced in a study of early T cells in non-severe SARS-CoV-2 infection. From the 5' RACE reads, TCRdb called clonotypes with MiXCR, one entry per CDR3 protein. The sample comprises 90,000 to 100,000 distinct CDR3 sequences, under 15% of which are singletons, and around 2.5% rests with the top ten. Sequencing used whole blood. All receptors come from an adult who was a healthcare worker with PCR-confirmed SARS-CoV-2 infection or an uninfected control (not recorded which).

The J gene is TRBJ1-1, the V gene TRBV7-2, with unresolved D. Germline V gene data show CDR1 as SGHTA and CDR2 as FQGNSA. The CDR3 length is 13 residues. The germline V and J ends were trimmed by 5 bases and 4 bases, with 11 bases remaining between them. CDR3 nucleotides: TGTGCCAGCAGCCAAGAAAGAGGCACTGAAGCTTTCTTT. Protein product: CASSQERGTEAFF.

The chain recombines TRBV12-3 or TRBV12-4 with TRBJ1-2, with D hard to call. Trimming took off 3 bases at V and 0 bases at J, with 5 bases between the two ends. The CDR3 is 13 amino acids. Here the CDR3 DNA reads TGTGCCAGCAGTTTTGGGGCTAACTATGGCTACACCTTC. Encoded protein: CASSFGANYGYTF.